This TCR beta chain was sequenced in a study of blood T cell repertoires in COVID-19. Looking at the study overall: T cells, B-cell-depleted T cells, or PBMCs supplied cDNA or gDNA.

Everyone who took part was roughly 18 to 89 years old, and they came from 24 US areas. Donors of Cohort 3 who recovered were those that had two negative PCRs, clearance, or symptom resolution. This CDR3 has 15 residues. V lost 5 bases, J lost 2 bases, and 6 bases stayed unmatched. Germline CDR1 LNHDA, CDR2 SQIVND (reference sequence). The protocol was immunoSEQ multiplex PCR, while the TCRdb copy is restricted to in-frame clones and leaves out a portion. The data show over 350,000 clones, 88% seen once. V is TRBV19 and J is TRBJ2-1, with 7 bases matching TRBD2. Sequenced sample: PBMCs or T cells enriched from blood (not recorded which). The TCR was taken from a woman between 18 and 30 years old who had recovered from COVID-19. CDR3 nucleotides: TGTGCCAGTAGTTCTGGGGGGGTCCCCTACAATGAGCAGTTCTTC. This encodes CASSSGGVPYNEQFF. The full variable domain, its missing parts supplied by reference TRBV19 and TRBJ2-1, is DGGITQSPKYLFRKEGQNVTLSCEQNLNHDAMYWYRQDPGQGLRLIYYSQIVNDFQKGDIAEGYSVSREKKESFPLTVTSAQKNPTAFYLCASSSGGVPYNEQFFGPGTRLTVL.